This T cell receptor (beta chain) was identified during a study of neurological immune-mediated disorders. Notes on the study in general: CDR3 amino acid sequences found in expanded clones were never shared across subjects, suggesting private repertoires in all groups.

The T cells used for sorted libraries numbered 1 million, either CD4+ or CD8+. This clonotype showed up many times. Its antigen is as yet unknown. This CDR3 is built from 14 residues. Trimming at V came to 2 bases and at J to 3 bases, leaving 3 bases not matched to a gene. The germline V gene has CDR1 DFQATT and CDR2 SNEGSKA (reference sequence). Synthesis of cDNA was accomplished via 5'RACE employing 10-nucleotide random UMIs. In TCRdb, the 5' RACE reads were re-called with MiXCR into one record per CDR3 protein. This table holds approximately 10,000 distinct CDR3 sequences, 20% to 25% found once. The chain recombines TRBV20-1 with TRBJ2-1, with TRBD2 identical over 8 bases. The sequencing sample was made of CD8+ T cells from blood. The source is an older woman with HTLV-1-associated myelopathy (HAM/TSP). The CDR3 bases are TGCAGTGCTAGAAGCGGGGGTGACTACAATGAGCAGTTCTTC. Translating it yields CSARSGGDYNEQFF.